Shown below are 29 T cell receptor beta chains from a single sample sequenced in a study of blood T cell repertoires in COVID-19. Method: immunoSEQ multiplex PCR; TCRdb's copy keeps in-frame clones and lacks some. The sample yields some 160,000 clones, roughly nine tenths seen once. Sequencing was done on a sample of peripheral blood. The receptor source for this set is a man in his 60s with acute or convalescent COVID-19.

This chain links TRBV29-1 with TRBJ2-1; TRBD1 is a possible D gene (5 bases). Trimming shortened V by 4 bases and J by 5 bases, and 6 bases separated the two germline ends. Germline CDR1 SQVTM, CDR2 ANQGSEA. The CDR3 extends over 11 amino acids. The CDR3 loop is CSVVGDNEQFF. The CDR3 bases are TGCAGCGTTGTAGGGGACAATGAGCAGTTCTTC.

The chain couples TRBV2 to TRBJ1-2; D uncertain. This CDR3 has 15 amino acids. Trimming left V 2 bases short and J 2 bases short, with 12 bases between. CDR1 is SNHLY, CDR2 FYNNEI, per germline. CDR3 loop: CASSELGSQNYGYTF. CDR3 nucleotide sequence: TGTGCCAGCAGTGAACTAGGCAGTCAAAACTATGGCTACACCTTC.

V gene TRBV18 combines with J gene TRBJ1-4, with D possibly TRBD1 on 5 matching bases. V shed 2 bases and J shed 5 bases, with 12 bases lying between them. The CDR3 spans 15 residues. Germline assignment: CDR1 KGHSH and CDR2 LQKENI. CDR3 sequence: CASSPYRLGNEKLFF. As DNA, the CDR3 is TGTGCCAGCTCACCATACAGGTTGGGAAATGAAAAACTGTTTTTT. Filled out from reference TRBV18 and TRBJ1-4, the complete variable domain reads NAGVMQNPRHLVRRRGQEARLRCSPMKGHSHVYWYRQLPEEGLKFMVYLQKENIIDESGMPKERFSAEFPKEGPSILRIQQVVRGDSAAYFCASSPYRLGNEKLFFGSGTQLSVL.

J is TRBJ1-1 and V is TRBV27; perhaps TRBD1 as D (5 bases). The CDR3 contains 13 residues. The V end lost 4 bases, the J end lost 1 base, and 7 bases lay between the germline ends. Germline V CDR1 and CDR2: MNHEY, SMNVEV (reference sequence). The CDR3 nucleotides read TGTGCCAGCAGTTGGGGCCCGAACACTGAAGCTTTCTTT. Its translation: CASSWGPNTEAFF.

V is TRBV18 and J is TRBJ2-3, with D possibly being TRBD2 (6 bases). The CDR3 has 14 residues. Germline loops: CDR1 KGHSH, CDR2 LQKENI. Trimming removed 3 bases from V and 2 bases from J, with 9 bases in between. CDR3 loop: CASSPRGATDTQYF. The CDR3, as DNA: TGTGCCAGCTCACCGCGGGGCGCCACAGATACGCAGTATTTT. The entire variable domain, with the rest obtained from reference TRBV18 and TRBJ2-3, is as follows: NAGVMQNPRHLVRRRGQEARLRCSPMKGHSHVYWYRQLPEEGLKFMVYLQKENIIDESGMPKERFSAEFPKEGPSILRIQQVVRGDSAAYFCASSPRGATDTQYFGPGTRLTVL.

The V gene is TRBV18, the J gene TRBJ1-5; the D is unclear. The CDR3 totals 14 residues. V lost 5 bases, J lost 0 bases, and 8 bases lay in between. CDR1 is KGHSH and CDR2 is LQKENI in the germline V gene. The CDR3 coding sequence is TGTGCCAGCTCAGAGAGGAATAGCAATCAGCCCCAGCATTTT. Its protein product is CASSERNSNQPQHF.

A few counts support this clone. Other nucleotide sequences in the sample specify the same CDR3. The genes are TRBV30 and TRBJ1-3; possible D gene TRBD1, 5 bases. The CDR3 sequence is 14 residues long. V was trimmed by 0 bases and J by 0 bases, leaving 6 bases between them. The V gene's germline CDR1 is GTSNPN and CDR2 SVGIG (reference sequence). The CDR3: CAWSVDSSGNTIYF. In nucleotides, the CDR3 is TGTGCCTGGAGTGTTGACAGCTCTGGAAACACCATATATTTT.

This clone was found a few times. This chain connects TRBV14 to TRBJ1-2, with D tentatively TRBD1 (6 bases). Germline values: CDR1 SGHDN, CDR2 FVKESK. Trimming removed 0 bases from V and 5 bases from J, with 13 bases in between. The CDR3 runs to 15 residues. CDR3 sequence reads: CASSQDLGALYGYTF. CDR3 coding DNA: TGTGCCAGCAGCCAAGACTTGGGGGCTCTGTATGGCTACACCTTC.

V gene TRBV6-5 combines with J gene TRBJ2-3; TRBD2 matches 10 bases. Germline V gene data show CDR1 as MNHEY and CDR2 as SVGAGI. The V and J ends lost 8 bases and 3 bases, in that order; junction bases with no gene match: 8. CDR3 length equals 15 residues. CDR3 sequence: CASATSGVRTDTQYF. In nucleotides, the CDR3 is TGTGCCAGCGCTACTAGCGGGGTGAGGACAGATACGCAGTATTTT.

The chain is built from TRBV24-1 and TRBJ1-4; 8 bases align to TRBD1. This CDR3 has 15 amino acids. CDR1 is KGHDR, CDR2 SFDVKD, per germline. Trimming took 3 bases from V and 5 from J; bases not matched to a gene: 4. CDR3 in amino acids: CATSDPRQGNEKLFF. The DNA for the CDR3 is TGTGCCACCAGTGATCCGCGACAGGGGAATGAAAAACTGTTTTTT.

V and J are TRBV7-9 and TRBJ1-5; 7 bases match TRBD1. This CDR3 spans 15 amino acids. V lost 6 bases and J lost 2; bases outside the gene matches: 7. Per germline, CDR1 SEHNR and CDR2 FQNEAQ (reference sequence). The CDR3 spells CASRSTGSGNQPQHF. The CDR3 DNA sequence: TGTGCCAGCAGATCGACAGGGAGCGGCAATCAGCCCCAGCATTTT.

This chain connects TRBV12-3 or TRBV12-4 to TRBJ2-7; possible D gene TRBD2, 5 bases. Trimming took 5 bases from V and 2 from J, leaving 7 bases between them. CDR3 length: 12 amino acids. This CDR3 is CASSTGTYEQYF. As DNA, the CDR3 is TGTGCCAGCAGTACCGGGACCTACGAGCAGTACTTC.

This clone is judged medium-sized. The chain employs TRBV6-2 or TRBV6-3 and TRBJ2-4; TRBD2 matches 9 bases. Germline assignment: CDR1 MNHEY and CDR2 SVGEGT. The CDR3 spans 15 residues. Trimming at V came to 0 bases and at J to 8 bases, leaving 5 bases not matched to a gene. In nucleotides, the CDR3 is TGTGCCAGCAGTTACTCCGCGGGGGGGCCCGACATTCAGTACTTC. It encodes CASSYSAGGPDIQYF.

The chain uses TRBV2 and TRBJ2-6, with D hard to call. The germline CDR1 and CDR2 sequences are SNHLY and FYNNEI. The CDR3 extends over 15 amino acids. The germline V and J ends were trimmed by 3 bases and 0 bases, with 6 bases remaining between them. The CDR3 nucleotides are TGTGCCAGCAGTGATACGAGCTCTGGGGCCAACGTCCTGACTTTC. Translated, it gives CASSDTSSGANVLTF.

This clone occurred a few times. V usage is TRBV4-1 and J usage is TRBJ1-5; TRBD1 agrees at 7 bases. The germline gives CDR1 MGHRA, CDR2 YSYEKL. The V and J ends lost 1 base and 7 bases, in that order; junction bases with no gene match: 7. The CDR3 is 15 residues long. Here the CDR3 reads CASSQGLGQRQPQHF. The CDR3 DNA reads as TGCGCCAGCAGCCAAGGGTTGGGACAGAGGCAGCCCCAGCATTTT.

The V call is TRBV2, the J call TRBJ2-3, with 9 bases fitting TRBD2. V trimming: 6 bases; J trimming: 1 base; junction bases outside the gene matches: 5. CDR1 and CDR2 (germline): SNHLY, FYNNEI. CDR3 size: 15 residues. Written as DNA, the CDR3 is TGTGCCAGCAGCGATTGGACTAGCGGCACAGATACGCAGTATTTT. This gives the protein CASSDWTSGTDTQYF.

The chain links TRBV10-2 to TRBJ1-1; D possibly corresponds to TRBD1 (5 bases). Germline V lookup: CDR1 WSHSY, CDR2 SAAADI. V was cut by 6 bases and J by 5 bases, with 19 bases left in between. The CDR3 covers 15 residues. The CDR3 region has the DNA TGCGCCAGCAGCCGTTCGGGGGTGAGCGGAACTGAAGCTTTCTTT. Protein sequence: CASSRSGVSGTEAFF.

J is TRBJ2-7 and V is TRBV19; 11 nucleotides align to TRBD1. The CDR3 has 17 amino acids. CDR1 and CDR2 from the germline V gene are LNHDA and SQIVND (reference sequence). The V and J ends lost 6 bases and 2 bases, in that order; junction bases with no gene match: 12. For the CDR3, the DNA is TGTGCCAGTAGCGCCGGGGCCGGGACAGGGGGAACCTACGAGCAGTACTTC. This codes for CASSAGAGTGGTYEQYF.

The J gene is TRBJ2-2, the V gene TRBV19, with TRBD2 matching 8 bases. This CDR3 region has 15 residues. J gave up 4 bases and V 2 bases, and 3 bases lay outside the gene matches. Germline values: CDR1 LNHDA, CDR2 SQIVND (reference sequence). In DNA, the CDR3 is TGTGCCAGTAGTATATCGGGGGGGCTCACCGGGGAGCTGTTTTTT. This encodes CASSISGGLTGELFF.

DNA of the CDR3: TGTGCCAGCAGCTTAGAACAGGGGGACACTGAAGCTTTCTTT. As protein: CASSLEQGDTEAFF. The rearrangement uses TRBV7-6 and TRBJ1-1; 8 bases align to TRBD1. The V gene's germline CDR1 is SGHVS and CDR2 FNYEAQ. V shed 1 base, J shed 3 bases, and the junction held 1 base outside the gene matches. The CDR3 totals 14 residues.

This chain connects TRBV9 to TRBJ2-3; 8 bases line up with TRBD2. The CDR3 has 16 amino acids. Germline V CDR1 and CDR2: SGDLS, YYNGEE. The ends lost 0 bases at V and 4 bases at J; junction bases unmatched: 7. In DNA form, the CDR3 reads TGTGCCAGCAGCGTAGATGCGGGGGGCGGCGCAGATACGCAGTATTTT. Translation gives CASSVDAGGGADTQYF.

The genes are TRBV20-1 and TRBJ2-1; 7 nucleotides align to TRBD2. The CDR3 covers 14 residues. The junction had 4 bases not matched to a gene; V was cut back by 3 bases and J by 2 bases. In germline, CDR1 is DFQATT, CDR2 SNEGSKA (reference sequence). CDR3 loop: CSASRGVPYNEQFF. The CDR3 nucleotides read TGCAGTGCTAGTCGGGGGGTCCCCTACAATGAGCAGTTCTTC.

The genes are TRBV7-8 and TRBJ2-3, with a weak D call TRBD2 (6 bases). Germline assignment: CDR1 SGHVS and CDR2 FQNEAQ. Deletions cut 4 bases from V and 2 bases from J, with 10 bases between. The CDR3 extends over 14 amino acids. Here the CDR3 DNA reads TGTGCCAGCAGCTCTCTAGCGATCACAGATACGCAGTATTTT. As protein: CASSSLAITDTQYF.

The chain links TRBV24-1 to TRBJ2-1; D is possibly TRBD1 (5 bases). Germline CDR1 and CDR2: KGHDR and SFDVKD. V lost 4 bases, J lost 8 bases, and 11 bases lay in between. CDR3 length: 13 amino acids. The chain's CDR3 is CATSDRFRDEQFF. Here the CDR3 DNA reads TGTGCCACCAGTGACCGCTTCAGGGATGAGCAGTTCTTC.

The J gene is TRBJ2-3, the V gene TRBV5-1, with 9 bases identical to TRBD1. The CDR3 runs 16 residues. Germline CDR1 and CDR2: SGHRS and YFSETQ. Germline trimming cut 3 bases from V and 3 bases from J; bases unmatched to any gene: 8. For the CDR3, the DNA is TGCGCCAGCAGCTCTGCCCGGGACAGGGCAACAGATACGCAGTATTTT. Translation: CASSSARDRATDTQYF. Complete variable domain (other parts from reference TRBV5-1 and TRBJ2-3): KAGVTQTPRYLIKTRGQQVTLSCSPISGHRSVSWYQQTPGQGLQFLFEYFSETQRNKGNFPGRFSGRQFSNSRSEMNVSTLELGDSALYLCASSSARDRATDTQYFGPGTRLTVL.

The chain recombines TRBV4-1 with TRBJ2-4; D may be TRBD1 (6 bases). The CDR3 extends over 17 amino acids. V was trimmed by 0 bases and J by 0 bases, leaving 12 bases between them. Germline V lookup: CDR1 MGHRA, CDR2 YSYEKL. The DNA for the CDR3 is TGCGCCAGCAGCCAAGATAGGAGGACAGTAGCCAAAAACATTCAGTACTTC. Translated: CASSQDRRTVAKNIQYF.

V is TRBV30 and J is TRBJ2-3; D is undetermined. The V end lost 2 bases, the J end lost 2 bases, and 5 bases lay between the germline ends. Germline V gives CDR1 GTSNPN, CDR2 SVGIG (reference sequence). The CDR3 covers 12 residues. In DNA form, the CDR3 reads TGTGCCTGGAGTTGGCACACAGATACGCAGTATTTT. It translates to CAWSWHTDTQYF.

The chain is built from TRBV11-2 and TRBJ1-2; no clear D gene. Trimming shortened V by 0 bases and J by 8 bases, and 16 bases separated the two germline ends. Germline-derived CDR1 and CDR2 are SGHAT and FQNNGV. This CDR3 comprises 15 residues. The CDR3 reads CASSLDLGASMGYTF. The DNA of the CDR3 is TGTGCCAGCAGCTTAGATCTCGGAGCCTCCATGGGCTACACCTTC.

This rearrangement joins TRBV4-1 to TRBJ1-2; TRBD1 might be the D (6 bases). Germline V CDR1 and CDR2: MGHRA, YSYEKL. V was pared by 0 bases and J by 7 bases, with 12 bases between. The CDR3 runs to 14 residues. The CDR3 bases are TGCGCCAGCAGCCAAGAGTCAGGGGTTGGTGGCTACACCTTC. Translated, it gives CASSQESGVGGYTF.